Presented here are 9 T cell receptor beta chains from one specimen sequenced in a study of response to subunit inactivated influenza vaccine. TCRdb re-called the RT-PCR reads through MiXCR, storing one row per CDR3 protein. There are roughly 500,000 distinct CDR3 sequences in the sample; 16% occur only once, and approximately 3% lies in the top ten. Sample: CD4+ T cells sorted from PBMCs, taken approximately 25 months after vaccination. Receptors were obtained from a man aged 45-69 years who received an inactivated influenza vaccine.

The sample holds many counts of this clonotype. The CDR3 DNA follows: TGTGCCAGCAGGCAGACAGTAACGAACACCGGGGAGCTGTTTTTT. The encoded protein is CASRQTVTNTGELFF. The chain is built from TRBV12-3 or TRBV12-4 and TRBJ2-2, with D possibly being TRBD1 (5 bases). The CDR3 is made up of 15 amino acids. V lost 6 bases and J 0 bases, leaving 11 bases between the germline ends.

This clonotype was observed many times. This chain's CDR3 is CASSLGGRQLNSPLHF. CDR3 in DNA: TGCGCCAGCAGCTTGGGGGGGCGACAGCTGAATTCACCCCTCCACTTT. This sequence joins TRBV5-1 and TRBJ1-6; weak D call: TRBD1 (6 bases). Germline V gene sequence: CDR1 SGHRS, CDR2 YFSETQ. Trimming left V 0 bases short and J 7 bases short, with 14 bases between. CDR3 size: 16 residues.

At least ten counts were recorded for this clonotype. CDR3: CASSQVQAGYNEQFF. CDR3 bases: TGTGCCAGCAGCCAAGTTCAAGCGGGGTACAATGAGCAGTTCTTC. The chain has TRBV3-1 and TRBJ2-1; 7 bases are shared with TRBD2. Unmatched junction bases numbered 4, after V lost 1 base and J lost 4 bases. CDR3 length equals 15 residues. The germline V gene has CDR1 LGHDT and CDR2 YNNKEL (reference sequence).

This clonotype showed up just a few times. V usage is TRBV2 and J usage is TRBJ2-1; 9 bases agree with TRBD2. CDR1 and CDR2 (germline): SNHLY, FYNNEI. V was clipped by 5 bases and J by 8 bases; unmatched bases: 7. The CDR3 sequence is 14 residues long. CDR3 DNA sequence: TGTGCCAGCAGTTGGCGGGGGGGCATCGATGAGCAGTTCTTC. Amino acids: CASSWRGGIDEQFF.

There are many counts of this clonotype. The chain links TRBV10-3 to TRBJ1-1, with D possibly being TRBD1 (6 bases). V dropped 6 bases and J dropped 0 bases, with 17 bases sitting between them. The CDR3 is 16 residues long. The germline gives CDR1 ENHRY, CDR2 SYGVKD. The CDR3: CAIRKTLRGMNTEAFF. The CDR3 region has the DNA TGTGCCATCAGGAAAACCCTCAGGGGAATGAACACTGAAGCTTTCTTT.

This clonotype was counted only a few times. The rearrangement uses TRBV10-3 and TRBJ2-5; a weak D match, TRBD1 (6 bases). V dropped 8 bases and J dropped 5 bases, with 9 bases sitting between them. CDR3 length equals 11 residues. Looked up from germline, CDR1 is ENHRY and CDR2 is SYGVKD. CDR3 in DNA: TGTGCCATCGGAAGGGGGGAGACCCAGTACTTC. It specifies CAIGRGETQYF.

The CDR3 region is CASRAGGVNEQYF. The CDR3 DNA reads as TGTGCCAGCAGAGCGGGGGGGGTCAACGAGCAGTACTTC. The rearrangement joins TRBV7-2 to TRBJ2-7; 10 bases map to TRBD2. The length of the CDR3 is 13 residues. Losses at the gene ends were 6 bases for V and 5 bases for J; bases not matched to a gene: 4. Germline V gene data show CDR1 as SGHTA and CDR2 as FQGNSA.

This clonotype was observed a handful of times. The chain is built from TRBV7-9 and TRBJ2-5; no clear D. Germline CDR1 SEHNR, CDR2 FQNEAQ (reference sequence). V was cut by 2 bases and J by 5 bases, with 15 bases left in between. This CDR3 is built from 15 residues. CDR3: CASSLSLAAKETQYF. The CDR3 coding sequence is TGTGCCAGCAGCTTAAGTCTTGCGGCCAAGGAGACCCAGTACTTC.

V is TRBV29-1 and J is TRBJ2-7, with TRBD1 matching 9 bases. CDR3 length: 15 residues. V lost 4 bases to trimming and J lost 4 bases; unmatched junction nucleotides: 11. CDR1 SQVTM and CDR2 ANQGSEA come from the germline V gene. CDR3 sequence (DNA): TGCAGCGTTGCGTCGGACAGGGGAAGGTCTTACGAGCAGTACTTC. Its translation: CSVASDRGRSYEQYF.